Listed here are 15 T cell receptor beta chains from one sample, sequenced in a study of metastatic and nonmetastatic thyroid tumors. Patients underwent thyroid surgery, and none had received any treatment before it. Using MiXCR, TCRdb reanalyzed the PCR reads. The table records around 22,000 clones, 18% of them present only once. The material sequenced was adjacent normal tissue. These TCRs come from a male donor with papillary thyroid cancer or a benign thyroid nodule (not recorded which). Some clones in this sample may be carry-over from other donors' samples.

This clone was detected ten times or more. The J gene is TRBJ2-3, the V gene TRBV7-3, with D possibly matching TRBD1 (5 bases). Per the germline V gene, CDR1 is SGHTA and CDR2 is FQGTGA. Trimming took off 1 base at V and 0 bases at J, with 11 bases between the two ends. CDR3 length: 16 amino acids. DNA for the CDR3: TGTGCCAGCAGCTTAAAGGGTAGGGGAAGCACAGATACGCAGTATTTT. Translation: CASSLKGRGSTDTQYF.

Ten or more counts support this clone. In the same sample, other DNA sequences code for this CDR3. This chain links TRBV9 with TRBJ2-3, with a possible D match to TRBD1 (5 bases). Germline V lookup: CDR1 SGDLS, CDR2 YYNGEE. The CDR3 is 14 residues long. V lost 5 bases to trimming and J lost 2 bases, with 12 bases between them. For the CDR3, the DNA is TGTGCCAGCAGTAGGGGATTCTTCACAGATACGCAGTATTTT. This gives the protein CASSRGFFTDTQYF.

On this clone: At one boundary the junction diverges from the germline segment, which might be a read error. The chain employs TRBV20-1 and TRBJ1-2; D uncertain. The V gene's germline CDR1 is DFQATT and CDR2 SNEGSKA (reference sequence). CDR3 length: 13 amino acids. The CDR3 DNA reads TGCAGTGCCCACTTACCCCGAACGTATGGCTACGCCTTC. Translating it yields CSAHLPRTYGYAF.

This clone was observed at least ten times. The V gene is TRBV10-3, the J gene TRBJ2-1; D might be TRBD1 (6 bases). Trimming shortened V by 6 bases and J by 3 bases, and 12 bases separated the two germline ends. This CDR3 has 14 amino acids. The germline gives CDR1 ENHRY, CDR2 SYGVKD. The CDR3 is CAISPDRSYNEQFF. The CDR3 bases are TGTGCCATCAGCCCCGACAGGAGCTACAATGAGCAGTTCTTC.

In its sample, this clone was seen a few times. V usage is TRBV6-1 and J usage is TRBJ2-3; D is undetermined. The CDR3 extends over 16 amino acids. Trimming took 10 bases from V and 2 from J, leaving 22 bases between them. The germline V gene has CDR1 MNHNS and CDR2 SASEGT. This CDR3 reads CATLVGCGRNTDTQYF. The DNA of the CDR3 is TGTGCCACCCTGGTGGGATGTGGCAGGAACACAGATACGCAGTATTTT.

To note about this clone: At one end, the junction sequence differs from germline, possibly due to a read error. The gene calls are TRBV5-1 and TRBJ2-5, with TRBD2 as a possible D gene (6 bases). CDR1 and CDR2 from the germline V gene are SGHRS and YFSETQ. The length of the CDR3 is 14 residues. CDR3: CARSLEGGEETQYF. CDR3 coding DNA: TGCGCCCGCAGCTTGGAGGGTGGTGAGGAGACCCAGTACTTC.

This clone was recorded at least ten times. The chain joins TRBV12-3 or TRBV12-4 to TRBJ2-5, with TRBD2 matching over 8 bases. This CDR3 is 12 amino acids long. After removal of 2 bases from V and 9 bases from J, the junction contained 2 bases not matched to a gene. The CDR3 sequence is CASSLSRGAQYF. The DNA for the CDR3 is TGTGCCAGCAGTTTATCGCGGGGGGCCCAGTACTTC.

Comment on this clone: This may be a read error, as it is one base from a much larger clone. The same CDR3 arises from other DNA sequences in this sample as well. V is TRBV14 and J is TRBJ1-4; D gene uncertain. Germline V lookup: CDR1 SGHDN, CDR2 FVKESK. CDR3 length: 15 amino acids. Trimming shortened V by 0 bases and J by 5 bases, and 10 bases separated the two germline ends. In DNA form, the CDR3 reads TGTGCCAGCAGCCAAGACGTCCGGCGGAATGAAAAACTGTTTTTT. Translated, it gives CASSQDVRRNEKLFF.

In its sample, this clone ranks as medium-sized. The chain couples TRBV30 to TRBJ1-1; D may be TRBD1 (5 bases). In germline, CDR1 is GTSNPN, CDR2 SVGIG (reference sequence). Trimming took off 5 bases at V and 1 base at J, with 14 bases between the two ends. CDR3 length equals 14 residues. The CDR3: CAWLLDTRNTEAFF. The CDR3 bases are TGTGCCTGGCTTTTGGACACCAGGAACACTGAAGCTTTCTTT. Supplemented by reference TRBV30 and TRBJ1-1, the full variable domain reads SQTIHQWPATLVQPVGSPLSLECTVEGTSNPNLYWYRQAAGRGLQLLFYSVGIGQISSEVPQNLSASRPQDRQFILSSKKLLLSDSGFYLCAWLLDTRNTEAFFGQGTRLTVV.

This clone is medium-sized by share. This CDR3 reads CASSYGTLRSTDTQYF. The CDR3 DNA sequence: TGTGCCAGCAGTTACGGGACTTTGCGTAGCACAGATACGCAGTATTTT. The chain links TRBV6-2 or TRBV6-3 to TRBJ2-3; tentatively, D is TRBD2 (6 bases). The CDR3 loop spans 16 amino acids. Trimming removed 2 bases from V and 0 bases from J, with 12 bases in between. The germline gives CDR1 MNHEY, CDR2 SVGEGT.

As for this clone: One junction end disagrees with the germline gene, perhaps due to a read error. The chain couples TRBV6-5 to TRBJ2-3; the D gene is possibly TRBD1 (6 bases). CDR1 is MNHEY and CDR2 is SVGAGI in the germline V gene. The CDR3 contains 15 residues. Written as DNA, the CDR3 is TGCGCCAGCAGTACTCCGGAAGGGGGAACAGATACGCAGTATTTT. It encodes CASSTPEGGTDTQYF.

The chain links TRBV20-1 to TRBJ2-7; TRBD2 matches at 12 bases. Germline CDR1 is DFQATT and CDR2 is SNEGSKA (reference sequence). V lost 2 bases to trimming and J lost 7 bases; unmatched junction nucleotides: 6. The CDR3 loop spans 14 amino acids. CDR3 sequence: CSARTASGRGEQYF. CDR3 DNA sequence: TGCAGTGCTAGAACGGCTAGCGGGAGGGGGGAGCAGTACTTC.

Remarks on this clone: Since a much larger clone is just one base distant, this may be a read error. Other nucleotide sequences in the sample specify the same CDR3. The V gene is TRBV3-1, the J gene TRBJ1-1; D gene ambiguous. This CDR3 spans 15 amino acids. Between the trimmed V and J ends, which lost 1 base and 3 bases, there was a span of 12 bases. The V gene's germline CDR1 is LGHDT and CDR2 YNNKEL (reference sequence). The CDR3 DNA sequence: TGTGCCAGCAGCCAAGTCCCCCCCGGTGACACTGAAGCTTTCTTT. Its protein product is CASSQVPPGDTEAFF. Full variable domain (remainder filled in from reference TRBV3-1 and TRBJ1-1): DTAVSQTPKYLVTQMGNDKSIKCEQNLGHDTMYWYKQDSKKFLKIMFSYNNKELIINETVPNRFSPKSPDKAHLNLHINSLELGDSAVYFCASSQVPPGDTEAFFGQGTRLTVV.

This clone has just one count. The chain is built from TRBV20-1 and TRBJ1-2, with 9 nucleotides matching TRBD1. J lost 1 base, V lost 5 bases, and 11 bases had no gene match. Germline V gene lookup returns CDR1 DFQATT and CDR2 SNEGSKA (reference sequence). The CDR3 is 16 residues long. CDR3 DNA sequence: TGCAGTGCTGGATCGGGACAGGGCTTTCGTAACTATGGCTACACCTTC. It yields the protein CSAGSGQGFRNYGYTF.

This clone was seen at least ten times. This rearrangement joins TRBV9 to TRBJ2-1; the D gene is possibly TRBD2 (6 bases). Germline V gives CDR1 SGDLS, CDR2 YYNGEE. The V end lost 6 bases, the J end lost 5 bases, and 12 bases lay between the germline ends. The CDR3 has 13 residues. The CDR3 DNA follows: TGTGCCAGCACCGGGGGAGCGAACAATGAGCAGTTCTTC. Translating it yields CASTGGANNEQFF. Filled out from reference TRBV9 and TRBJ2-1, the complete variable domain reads DSGVTQTPKHLITATGQRVTLRCSPRSGDLSVYWYQQSLDQGLQFLIQYYNGEERAKGNILERFSAQQFPDLHSELNLSSLELGDSALYFCASTGGANNEQFFGPGTRLTVL.